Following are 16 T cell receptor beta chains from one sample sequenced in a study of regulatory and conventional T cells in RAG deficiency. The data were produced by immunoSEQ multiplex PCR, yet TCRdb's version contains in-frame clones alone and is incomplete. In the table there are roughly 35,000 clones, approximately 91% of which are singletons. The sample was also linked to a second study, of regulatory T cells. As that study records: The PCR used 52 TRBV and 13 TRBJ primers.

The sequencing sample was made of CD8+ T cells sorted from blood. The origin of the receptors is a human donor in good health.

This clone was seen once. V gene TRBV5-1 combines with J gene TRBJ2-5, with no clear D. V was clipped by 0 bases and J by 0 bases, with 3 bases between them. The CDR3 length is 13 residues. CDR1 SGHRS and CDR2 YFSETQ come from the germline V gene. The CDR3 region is CASSLGNQETQYF. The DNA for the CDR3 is TGCGCCAGCAGCTTGGGGAACCAAGAGACCCAGTACTTC.

This CDR3 reads CASSERRGSGTGELFF. CDR3 bases: TGTGCCAGCAGTGAACGGCGGGGAAGTGGCACCGGGGAGCTGTTTTTT. The chain employs TRBV6-1 and TRBJ2-2; weak D call: TRBD2 (6 bases). V was pared by 2 bases and J by 4 bases, with 14 bases between. The CDR3 is made up of 16 amino acids. CDR1 and CDR2 from the germline V gene are MNHNS and SASEGT.

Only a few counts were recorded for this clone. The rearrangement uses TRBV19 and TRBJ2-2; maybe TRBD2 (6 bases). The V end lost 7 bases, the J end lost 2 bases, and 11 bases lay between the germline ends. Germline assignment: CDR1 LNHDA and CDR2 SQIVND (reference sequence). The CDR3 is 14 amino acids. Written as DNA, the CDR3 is TGTGCCAGTAACCTCGGGGGAAACACCGGGGAGCTGTTTTTT. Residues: CASNLGGNTGELFF.

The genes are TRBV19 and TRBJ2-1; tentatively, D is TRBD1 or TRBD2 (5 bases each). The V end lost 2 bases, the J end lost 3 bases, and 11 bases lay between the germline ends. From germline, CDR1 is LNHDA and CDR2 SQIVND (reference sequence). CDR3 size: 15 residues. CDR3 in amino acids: CASSIPGTIYNEQFF. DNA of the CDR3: TGTGCCAGTAGTATACCAGGGACGATCTACAATGAGCAGTTCTTC.

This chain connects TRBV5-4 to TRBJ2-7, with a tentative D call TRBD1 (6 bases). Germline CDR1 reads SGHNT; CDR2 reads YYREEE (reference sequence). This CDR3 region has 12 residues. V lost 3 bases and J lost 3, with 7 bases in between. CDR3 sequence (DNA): TGTGCCAGCAGCTGGGACAACTACGAGCAGTACTTC. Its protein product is CASSWDNYEQYF.

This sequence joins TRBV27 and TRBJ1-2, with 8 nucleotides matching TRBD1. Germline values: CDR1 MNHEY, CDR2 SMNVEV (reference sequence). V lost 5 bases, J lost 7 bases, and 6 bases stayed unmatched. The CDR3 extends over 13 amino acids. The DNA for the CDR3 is TGTGCCAGCAGTCCCCGGACAGGGAGTGGCTACACCTTC. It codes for CASSPRTGSGYTF.

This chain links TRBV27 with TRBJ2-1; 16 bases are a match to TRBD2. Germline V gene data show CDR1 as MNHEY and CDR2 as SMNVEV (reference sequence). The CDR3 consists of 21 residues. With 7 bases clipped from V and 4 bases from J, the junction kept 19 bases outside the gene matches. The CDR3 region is CASTTMWGLAGGPGSYNEQFF. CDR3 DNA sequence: TGTGCCAGCACCACCATGTGGGGACTAGCGGGAGGGCCGGGGAGTTACAATGAGCAGTTCTTC.

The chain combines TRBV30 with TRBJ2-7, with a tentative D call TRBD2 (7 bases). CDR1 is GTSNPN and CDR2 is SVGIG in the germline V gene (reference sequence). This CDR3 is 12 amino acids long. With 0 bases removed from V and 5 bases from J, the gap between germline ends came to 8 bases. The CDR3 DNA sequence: TGTGCCTGGAGTGTAGGGGGGGACGAGCAGTACTTC. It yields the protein CAWSVGGDEQYF.

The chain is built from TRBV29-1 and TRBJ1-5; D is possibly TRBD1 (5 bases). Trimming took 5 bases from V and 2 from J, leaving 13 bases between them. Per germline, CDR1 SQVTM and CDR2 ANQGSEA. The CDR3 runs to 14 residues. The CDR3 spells CSVRPGSGNQPQHF. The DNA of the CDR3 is TGCAGCGTTCGACCAGGGTCCGGCAATCAGCCCCAGCATTTT.

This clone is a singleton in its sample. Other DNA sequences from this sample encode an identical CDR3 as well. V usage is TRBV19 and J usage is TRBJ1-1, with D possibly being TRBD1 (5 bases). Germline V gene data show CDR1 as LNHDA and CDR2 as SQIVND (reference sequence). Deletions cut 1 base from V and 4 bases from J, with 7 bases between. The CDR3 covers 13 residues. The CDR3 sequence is CASSIGGVTEAFF. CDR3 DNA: TGTGCCAGTAGTATAGGGGGGGTCACTGAAGCTTTCTTT. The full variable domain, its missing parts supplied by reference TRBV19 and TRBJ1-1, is DGGITQSPKYLFRKEGQNVTLSCEQNLNHDAMYWYRQDPGQGLRLIYYSQIVNDFQKGDIAEGYSVSREKKESFPLTVTSAQKNPTAFYLCASSIGGVTEAFFGQGTRLTVV.

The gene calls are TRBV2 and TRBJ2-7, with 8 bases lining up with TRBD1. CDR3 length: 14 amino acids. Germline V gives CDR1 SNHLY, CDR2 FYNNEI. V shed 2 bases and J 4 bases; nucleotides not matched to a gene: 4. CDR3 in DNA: TGTGCCAGCAGTGAAATGACAGGGGCTTACGAGCAGTACTTC. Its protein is CASSEMTGAYEQYF.

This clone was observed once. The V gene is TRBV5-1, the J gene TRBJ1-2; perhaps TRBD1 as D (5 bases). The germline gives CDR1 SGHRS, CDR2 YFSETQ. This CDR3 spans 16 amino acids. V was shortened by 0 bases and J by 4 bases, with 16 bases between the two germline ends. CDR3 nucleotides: TGCGCCAGCAGCTTGGGGCAGGGTTCAGGGAGCTATGGCTACACCTTC. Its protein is CASSLGQGSGSYGYTF. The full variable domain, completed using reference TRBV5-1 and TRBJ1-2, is KAGVTQTPRYLIKTRGQQVTLSCSPISGHRSVSWYQQTPGQGLQFLFEYFSETQRNKGNFPGRFSGRQFSNSRSEMNVSTLELGDSALYLCASSLGQGSGSYGYTFGSGTRLTVV.

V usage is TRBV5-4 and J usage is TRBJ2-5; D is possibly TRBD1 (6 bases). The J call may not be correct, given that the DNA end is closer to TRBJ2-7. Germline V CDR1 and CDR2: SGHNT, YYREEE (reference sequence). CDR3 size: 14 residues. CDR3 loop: CASSSGTSTREQYF. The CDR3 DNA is TGTGCCAGCAGCTCCGGGACATCCACCCGCGAGCAGTACTTC.

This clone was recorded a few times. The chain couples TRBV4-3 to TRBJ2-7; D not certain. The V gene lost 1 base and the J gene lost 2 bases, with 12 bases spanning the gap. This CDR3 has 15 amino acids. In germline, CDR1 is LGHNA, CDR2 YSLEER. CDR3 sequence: CASSQVGQSTYEQYF. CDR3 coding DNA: TGCGCCAGCAGCCAAGTTGGGCAGTCCACCTACGAGCAGTACTTC.

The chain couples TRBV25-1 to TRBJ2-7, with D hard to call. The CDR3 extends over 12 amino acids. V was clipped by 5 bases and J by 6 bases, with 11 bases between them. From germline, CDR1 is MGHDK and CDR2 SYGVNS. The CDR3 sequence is CASSPRLFEQYF. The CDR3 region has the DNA TGTGCCAGCAGTCCCCGGTTGTTCGAGCAGTACTTC.

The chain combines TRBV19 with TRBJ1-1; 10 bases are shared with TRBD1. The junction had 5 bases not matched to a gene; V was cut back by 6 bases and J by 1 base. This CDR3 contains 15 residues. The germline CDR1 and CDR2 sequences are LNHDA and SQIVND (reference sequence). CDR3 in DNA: TGTGCCAGTAGCCGGACAGGGGGATGGAACACTGAAGCTTTCTTT. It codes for CASSRTGGWNTEAFF. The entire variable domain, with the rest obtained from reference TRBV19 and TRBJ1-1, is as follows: DGGITQSPKYLFRKEGQNVTLSCEQNLNHDAMYWYRQDPGQGLRLIYYSQIVNDFQKGDIAEGYSVSREKKESFPLTVTSAQKNPTAFYLCASSRTGGWNTEAFFGQGTRLTVV.